The next 31 T cell receptor beta chains were all read from a single sample in a study of T cells in Graves' hyperthyroidism and ophthalmopathy. The investigators amplified TCR beta CDR3 regions from RNA transcripts. The study used the HTBI primer set for a first-round RT-PCR of the TCR CDR3. TCRdb redid the calling of the multiplex PCR reads with MiXCR, one entry per CDR3 protein. The sample has 650,000 to 850,000 distinct CDR3 sequences; under 20% are singletons. The sequenced sample consisted of blood. The receptors stem from a woman aged 50 to 60 with Graves' hyperthyroidism that later progressed to Graves' ophthalmopathy.

This clonotype was seen many times. The genes are TRBV12-3 or TRBV12-4 and TRBJ1-4; D not resolved. V shed 6 bases and J shed 5 bases, with 16 bases lying between them. The CDR3 length is 15 residues. CDR3 DNA sequence: TGTGCCAGCAGAAACCAAGCGGGGTTCAATGAAAAACTGTTTTTT. This encodes CASRNQAGFNEKLFF.

The rearrangement uses TRBV12-3 or TRBV12-4 and TRBJ1-2; no definite D call. The CDR3 covers 14 residues. Trimming removed 4 bases at V and 8 bases at J, with 17 bases between. The DNA of the CDR3 is TGTGCCAGCAGTTACTCGCAAAGGGCGCGGGGCTACACCTTC. Translated, it gives CASSYSQRARGYTF.

The rearrangement uses TRBV9 and TRBJ2-7; 8 bases agree with TRBD1. Germline V gene lookup returns CDR1 SGDLS and CDR2 YYNGEE. CDR3 size: 15 residues. The trim removed 4 bases at V and 2 bases at J, leaving 8 bases unmatched. The DNA of the CDR3 is TGTGCCAGCAGCACCCGGGACAGGCAAACCTACGAGCAGTACTTC. Amino acids: CASSTRDRQTYEQYF.

A word on this clonotype: A much larger clone lies one base from this, so it may be a read error. J is TRBJ2-3 and V is TRBV5-1; 8 bases agree with TRBD2. Trimming at V came to 3 bases and at J to 4 bases, leaving 7 bases not matched to a gene. This CDR3 spans 15 amino acids. Germline CDR1 is SGHRS and CDR2 is YFSETQ. The DNA of the CDR3 is TGCGCCAGCAGCTCGTATGGCGGGGGGCCAGATACGCAGTATTTT. Protein product: CASSSYGGGPDTQYF.

In its sample, this clonotype was seen many times. The chain has TRBV9 and TRBJ2-7; maybe TRBD1 (5 bases). The CDR3 sequence is 15 residues long. Per germline, CDR1 SGDLS and CDR2 YYNGEE. Trimming stripped 0 bases from V and 0 bases from J, with 10 bases between. The CDR3 sequence is CASSVDPDSSYEQYF. The CDR3 DNA sequence: TGTGCCAGCAGCGTAGACCCCGACAGCTCCTACGAGCAGTACTTC. Full variable domain (outside the CDR3, taken from reference TRBV9 and TRBJ2-7): DSGVTQTPKHLITATGQRVTLRCSPRSGDLSVYWYQQSLDQGLQFLIQYYNGEERAKGNILERFSAQQFPDLHSELNLSSLELGDSALYFCASSVDPDSSYEQYFGPGTRLTVT.

In this sample, this clonotype turned up a few times. Written as DNA, the CDR3 is TGCGCCAGCAGCTTGGTGGCGGGGGAGGACACTGAAGCTTTCTTT. Protein product: CASSLVAGEDTEAFF. The chain uses TRBV5-1 and TRBJ1-1, with D possibly TRBD1 on 5 matching bases. The CDR3 has 15 amino acids. Germline values: CDR1 SGHRS, CDR2 YFSETQ. With 0 bases removed from V and 3 bases from J, the gap between germline ends came to 12 bases.

The rearrangement uses TRBV6-1 and TRBJ2-3, with 8 bases identical to TRBD2. CDR3 length: 13 residues. The junction had 6 bases not matched to a gene; V was cut back by 8 bases and J by 5 bases. Germline V lookup: CDR1 MNHNS, CDR2 SASEGT. Here the CDR3 DNA reads TGTGCCAGCCCCCGGGGGGGACAAGATACGCAGTATTTT. It yields the protein CASPRGGQDTQYF.

The gene calls are TRBV19 and TRBJ1-2; D is possibly TRBD1 (5 bases). The length of the CDR3 is 14 residues. Germline assignment: CDR1 LNHDA and CDR2 SQIVND (reference sequence). V dropped 11 bases and J dropped 3 bases, with 19 bases sitting between them. CDR3 sequence: CAAKGGGNHYGYTF. For the CDR3, the DNA is TGTGCCGCGAAAGGCGGGGGGAACCACTATGGCTACACCTTC.

The sample holds a few counts of this clonotype. CDR3 in amino acids: CSGPEIYGYTF. As DNA, the CDR3 is TGCAGTGGACCAGAAATATATGGCTACACCTTC. This chain joins TRBV20-1 and TRBJ1-2; no clear D gene. Germline CDR1 and CDR2: DFQATT and SNEGSKA (reference sequence). This CDR3 contains 11 residues. The V end lost 7 bases, the J end lost 5 bases, and 11 bases lay between the germline ends.

To note about this clonotype: A much larger clone lies a single base off, so this may be a read error. The chain combines TRBV2 with TRBJ2-7, with 8 bases matching TRBD2. The CDR3 is made up of 15 amino acids. J was trimmed by 2 bases and V by 4 bases; bases with no gene match: 7. The germline V gene has CDR1 SNHLY and CDR2 FYNNEI. Here the CDR3 DNA reads TGTGCCAGCAGTGCAGCACTAGCGGCAACCTACGAGCAGTACTTC. Translation gives CASSAALAATYEQYF.

This clonotype appeared many times. J is TRBJ1-5 and V is TRBV12-3 or TRBV12-4; D is unclear. Trimming shortened V by 5 bases and J by 5 bases, and 10 bases separated the two germline ends. The CDR3 is 13 residues long. CDR3 DNA: TGTGCCAGCAGTCTATTCCCTGATCAGCCCCAGCATTTT. Amino acids: CASSLFPDQPQHF.

This clonotype has more than one count but fewer than ten. The rearrangement joins TRBV10-3 to TRBJ1-1; no clear D gene. Germline values: CDR1 ENHRY, CDR2 SYGVKD. The V and J ends lost 3 bases and 6 bases respectively, with 8 bases between them. This CDR3 region has 12 residues. CDR3 DNA sequence: TGTGCCATCAGTGATGACAAGCCTGAAGCTTTCTTT. This gives the protein CAISDDKPEAFF.

In its sample, this clonotype was seen many times. The rearrangement links TRBV3-1 to TRBJ2-2, with unresolved D. Trimming took off 5 bases at V and 4 bases at J, with 11 bases between the two ends. There are 14 residues in the CDR3. Germline CDR1 reads LGHDT; CDR2 reads YNNKEL (reference sequence). This CDR3 is CASSSVSGTGELFF. For the CDR3, the DNA is TGTGCCAGCAGCTCCGTCTCCGGCACCGGGGAGCTGTTTTTT.

In its sample, this clonotype was seen many times. This chain uses TRBV30 with TRBJ1-1; D is ambiguous. Trimming pared 0 bases from V and 5 bases from J, leaving 16 bases between. CDR1 is GTSNPN, CDR2 SVGIG, per germline (reference sequence). The CDR3 length is 15 residues. The chain's CDR3 is CAWSVDTRLGTEAFF. The CDR3, as DNA: TGTGCCTGGAGTGTAGACACAAGGTTGGGGACTGAAGCTTTCTTT. The complete variable domain, with remaining parts taken from reference TRBV30 and TRBJ1-1, reads SQTIHQWPATLVQPVGSPLSLECTVEGTSNPNLYWYRQAAGRGLQLLFYSVGIGQISSEVPQNLSASRPQDRQFILSSKKLLLSDSGFYLCAWSVDTRLGTEAFFGQGTRLTVV.

The V call is TRBV6-2 or TRBV6-3, the J call TRBJ2-5; 13 nucleotides align to TRBD2. The CDR3 has 17 amino acids. The V and J ends lost 2 bases and 3 bases, in that order; junction bases with no gene match: 6. In germline, CDR1 is MNHEY, CDR2 SVGEGT. The CDR3 reads CASSYLTTSGGKETQYF. CDR3 bases: TGTGCCAGCAGTTACCTCACGACTAGCGGGGGGAAAGAGACCCAGTACTTC.

The chain uses TRBV4-1 and TRBJ1-1; 8 bases align to TRBD1. The CDR3 runs to 20 residues. Germline trimming cut 1 base from V and 3 bases from J; bases unmatched to any gene: 19. The germline CDR1 and CDR2 sequences are MGHRA and YSYEKL. CDR3 coding DNA: TGCGCCAGCAGCCAAGTAGCCCGCCGCGGTGCCAGGGGGCCGTACACTGAAGCTTTCTTT. Translation: CASSQVARRGARGPYTEAFF.

This clonotype was observed a handful of times. The V call is TRBV20-1, the J call TRBJ2-4, with 7 bases matching TRBD1. CDR3 length equals 15 residues. V gave up 3 bases and J gave up 0 bases; unmatched junction bases: 5. In germline, CDR1 is DFQATT, CDR2 SNEGSKA (reference sequence). The CDR3 DNA reads TGCAGTGCTAGGAGAGACAGGGCAGCCAAAAACATTCAGTACTTC. It is translated as CSARRDRAAKNIQYF.

This clonotype was counted ten times or more. The rearrangement uses TRBV15 and TRBJ1-1; 7 bases match TRBD1. The V and J ends lost 2 bases and 4 bases, in that order; junction bases with no gene match: 7. Germline loops: CDR1 LNHNV, CDR2 YYDKDF (reference sequence). The CDR3 totals 15 residues. The DNA of the CDR3 is TGTGCCACCAGCAGATTGGCTCAGGGGGGCACTGAAGCTTTCTTT. Amino acids: CATSRLAQGGTEAFF. The whole variable domain, remainder taken from reference TRBV15 and TRBJ1-1, is DAMVIQNPRYQVTQFGKPVTLSCSQTLNHNVMYWYQQKSSQAPKLLFHYYDKDFNNEADTPDNFQSRRPNTSFCFLDIRSPGLGDTAMYLCATSRLAQGGTEAFFGQGTRLTVV.

Only a few counts were recorded for this clonotype. A single base separates this from a much larger clone, so it may be a read error. The gene calls are TRBV10-3 and TRBJ2-5; 11 bases align to TRBD1. The CDR3 extends over 18 amino acids. J was trimmed by 7 bases and V by 2 bases; bases with no gene match: 15. Germline loops: CDR1 ENHRY, CDR2 SYGVKD. CDR3 DNA: TGTGCCATCAGTGAGCCCCCGGGACAGGGGGTGAGTTCAGGGACCCAGTACTTC. This translates into CAISEPPGQGVSSGTQYF.

This clonotype was detected ten times or more. The chain combines TRBV3-1 with TRBJ1-1, with unresolved D. The CDR3 contains 15 residues. Germline V gene sequence: CDR1 LGHDT, CDR2 YNNKEL (reference sequence). V was cut by 4 bases and J by 4 bases, with 16 bases left in between. CDR3 loop: CASSLSIEGSTEAFF. In DNA, the CDR3 is TGTGCCAGCAGCCTCTCGATAGAGGGTAGCACTGAAGCTTTCTTT. Full variable domain (outside the CDR3, taken from reference TRBV3-1 and TRBJ1-1): DTAVSQTPKYLVTQMGNDKSIKCEQNLGHDTMYWYKQDSKKFLKIMFSYNNKELIINETVPNRFSPKSPDKAHLNLHINSLELGDSAVYFCASSLSIEGSTEAFFGQGTRLTVV.

The genes are TRBV10-2 and TRBJ1-4, with D maybe TRBD1 (5 bases). CDR3 length: 13 amino acids. CDR1 and CDR2 (germline): WSHSY, SAAADI. CDR3 sequence: CDRRAGSNEKLFF. CDR3 coding DNA: TGCGACAGGCGTGCGGGGTCTAATGAAAAACTGTTTTTT.

The J gene is TRBJ2-5, the V gene TRBV20-1; the D call may be TRBD1 or TRBD2 (6 bases each). The V end was cut by 6 bases, the J end by 4 bases, with 21 bases between. Germline CDR1 and CDR2: DFQATT and SNEGSKA (reference sequence). The CDR3 length is 15 residues. CDR3 DNA sequence: TGCAGTGCGGGGCGGTTGGGGGGCGCATCAGAGACCCAGTACTTC. Protein product: CSAGRLGGASETQYF.

This clonotype was detected many times. V and J are TRBV7-2 and TRBJ1-1, with D unresolved. Trimming took off 5 bases at V and 3 bases at J, with 16 bases between the two ends. Germline CDR1 and CDR2: SGHTA and FQGNSA. This CDR3 spans 15 amino acids. The CDR3 nucleotides are TGTGCCAGCAGCCTCCTTTCGGGTGCGGACACTGAAGCTTTCTTT. Its translation: CASSLLSGADTEAFF. Full variable domain (rest looked up from reference TRBV7-2 and TRBJ1-1): GAGVSQSPSNKVTEKGKDVELRCDPISGHTALYWYRQSLGQGLEFLIYFQGNSAPDKSGLPSDRFSAERTGGSVSTLTIQRTQQEDSAVYLCASSLLSGADTEAFFGQGTRLTVV.

The rearrangement joins TRBV6-2 or TRBV6-3 to TRBJ2-7; 8 bases match TRBD2. The trim removed 8 bases at V and 2 bases at J, leaving 8 bases unmatched. This CDR3 comprises 14 residues. The V gene's germline CDR1 is MNHEY and CDR2 SVGEGT. The CDR3 nucleotides are TGTGCCAGCGATGCTAGCGGGCGAACCTACGAGCAGTACTTC. Translation gives CASDASGRTYEQYF.

V and J are TRBV12-3 or TRBV12-4 and TRBJ2-3; the match to TRBD2 covers 7 bases. The CDR3 loop spans 14 amino acids. Germline trimming cut 6 bases from V and 5 bases from J; bases unmatched to any gene: 8. The CDR3 protein is CASRLPGGLDTQYF. The CDR3 region has the DNA TGTGCCAGCAGACTGCCGGGGGGACTAGATACGCAGTATTTT.

About this clonotype itself: The junction shows a germline mismatch at one end, possibly a read error. V is TRBV3-1 and J is TRBJ1-1; TRBD1 aligns across 7 bases. The length of the CDR3 is 12 residues. The germline V gene has CDR1 LGHDT and CDR2 YNNKEL (reference sequence). The CDR3 reads CTSSRQGGEAFF. CDR3 in DNA: TGTACCAGCAGCCGACAGGGTGGAGAAGCTTTCTTT.

The chain recombines TRBV29-1 with TRBJ1-2; D unclear. The CDR3 extends over 13 amino acids. Germline V lookup: CDR1 SQVTM, CDR2 ANQGSEA. V lost 4 bases, J lost 0 bases, and 9 bases lay in between. The CDR3 reads CSVAANANYGYTF. The CDR3 DNA reads as TGCAGCGTTGCTGCCAACGCTAACTATGGCTACACCTTC.

This clonotype was counted between two and nine times. V gene TRBV27 combines with J gene TRBJ1-5; 10 nucleotides line up with TRBD1. Trimming at V came to 6 bases and at J to 2 bases, leaving 4 bases not matched to a gene. CDR3 length: 15 amino acids. The germline V gene encodes CDR1 MNHEY and CDR2 SMNVEV (reference sequence). CDR3 sequence (DNA): TGTGCCAGCAGGGGACAGGGGTCGGGCAATCAGCCCCAGCATTTT. Amino acid sequence: CASRGQGSGNQPQHF.

This clonotype was observed at least ten times. The chain's CDR3 is CASSLGGGDQPQHF. The CDR3 bases are TGTGCCAGCAGTTTAGGCGGGGGGGACCAGCCCCAGCATTTT. The chain employs TRBV12-3 or TRBV12-4 and TRBJ1-5; a weak D match, TRBD1 (5 bases). V lost 1 base, J lost 7 bases, and 11 bases lay in between. This CDR3 is 14 amino acids long.

Ten or more counts support this clonotype. V and J are TRBV7-9 and TRBJ2-5, with D perhaps matching TRBD1 (6 bases). Germline values: CDR1 SEHNR, CDR2 FQNEAQ (reference sequence). This CDR3 contains 15 residues. Trimming took 3 bases from V and 4 from J, leaving 15 bases between them. CDR3 loop: CASSFRGRGSETQYF. CDR3 DNA sequence: TGTGCCAGCAGCTTCAGGGGTCGCGGGTCAGAGACCCAGTACTTC.

Many counts were recorded for this clonotype. The V gene is TRBV30, the J gene TRBJ1-6; TRBD1 aligns across 10 bases. The germline V gene has CDR1 GTSNPN and CDR2 SVGIG (reference sequence). V lost 5 bases and J lost 5; bases outside the gene matches: 0. CDR3 length equals 13 residues. The CDR3 bases are TGTGCCTGGGGGACAGGGGATAATTCACCCCTCCACTTT. This translates into CAWGTGDNSPLHF.